This entry lists 5 T cell receptor beta chains sequenced from one sample in a study of blood T cell repertoires in COVID-19. Generated by immunoSEQ multiplex PCR, the TCRdb table keeps only in-frame clones and is missing some. The profile shows roughly 240,000 clones, about 80% of them singletons. Sequenced material: PBMCs or T cells enriched from blood (not recorded which). The receptors come from a middle-aged woman who had been exposed to COVID-19.

This rearrangement joins TRBV11-2 to TRBJ1-1, with D uncertain. Trimming took 5 bases from V and 9 from J, leaving 13 bases between them. Per germline, CDR1 SGHAT and CDR2 FQNNGV. The CDR3 is made up of 12 amino acids. The chain's CDR3 is CASSHPGGQAFF. For the CDR3, the DNA is TGTGCCAGCAGCCACCCGGGAGGTCAAGCTTTCTTT.

The chain carries TRBV4-1 and TRBJ1-5, with 9 positions matching TRBD1. V lost 0 bases to trimming and J lost 4 bases; unmatched junction nucleotides: 4. CDR1 MGHRA and CDR2 YSYEKL come from the germline V gene. The CDR3 totals 16 residues. The CDR3 region is CASSQDRQGGNQPQHF. The CDR3 nucleotides read TGCGCCAGCAGCCAAGATCGACAGGGGGGGAATCAGCCCCAGCATTTT.

This chain links TRBV6-1 with TRBJ2-3; 9 bases fit TRBD1. Germline CDR1 is MNHNS and CDR2 is SASEGT. This CDR3 is built from 16 residues. With 4 bases clipped from V and 0 bases from J, the junction kept 5 bases outside the gene matches. CDR3: CASSADRGLSTDTQYF. As DNA, the CDR3 is TGTGCCAGCAGTGCGGACAGGGGCCTTAGCACAGATACGCAGTATTTT.

This clone was seen once. CDR3 loop: CASSQLVVEFGYTF. The CDR3 coding sequence is TGTGCCAGCAGCCAGCTGGTCGTCGAATTCGGCTACACCTTC. The rearrangement uses TRBV7-8 and TRBJ1-2; D remains unclear. Trimming shortened V by 5 bases and J by 8 bases, and 18 bases separated the two germline ends. The germline gives CDR1 SGHVS, CDR2 FQNEAQ. The CDR3 has 14 residues.

This clone was seen more than once but under ten times. The rearrangement uses TRBV18 and TRBJ2-2; 8 bases line up with TRBD1. V gave up 3 bases and J gave up 7 bases; unmatched junction bases: 10. The germline gives CDR1 KGHSH, CDR2 LQKENI. CDR3 length: 16 residues. The CDR3, as DNA: TGTGCCAGCTCACCTCGACAGGGGCAGAATGGCGGGGAGCTGTTTTTT. Encoded protein: CASSPRQGQNGGELFF.